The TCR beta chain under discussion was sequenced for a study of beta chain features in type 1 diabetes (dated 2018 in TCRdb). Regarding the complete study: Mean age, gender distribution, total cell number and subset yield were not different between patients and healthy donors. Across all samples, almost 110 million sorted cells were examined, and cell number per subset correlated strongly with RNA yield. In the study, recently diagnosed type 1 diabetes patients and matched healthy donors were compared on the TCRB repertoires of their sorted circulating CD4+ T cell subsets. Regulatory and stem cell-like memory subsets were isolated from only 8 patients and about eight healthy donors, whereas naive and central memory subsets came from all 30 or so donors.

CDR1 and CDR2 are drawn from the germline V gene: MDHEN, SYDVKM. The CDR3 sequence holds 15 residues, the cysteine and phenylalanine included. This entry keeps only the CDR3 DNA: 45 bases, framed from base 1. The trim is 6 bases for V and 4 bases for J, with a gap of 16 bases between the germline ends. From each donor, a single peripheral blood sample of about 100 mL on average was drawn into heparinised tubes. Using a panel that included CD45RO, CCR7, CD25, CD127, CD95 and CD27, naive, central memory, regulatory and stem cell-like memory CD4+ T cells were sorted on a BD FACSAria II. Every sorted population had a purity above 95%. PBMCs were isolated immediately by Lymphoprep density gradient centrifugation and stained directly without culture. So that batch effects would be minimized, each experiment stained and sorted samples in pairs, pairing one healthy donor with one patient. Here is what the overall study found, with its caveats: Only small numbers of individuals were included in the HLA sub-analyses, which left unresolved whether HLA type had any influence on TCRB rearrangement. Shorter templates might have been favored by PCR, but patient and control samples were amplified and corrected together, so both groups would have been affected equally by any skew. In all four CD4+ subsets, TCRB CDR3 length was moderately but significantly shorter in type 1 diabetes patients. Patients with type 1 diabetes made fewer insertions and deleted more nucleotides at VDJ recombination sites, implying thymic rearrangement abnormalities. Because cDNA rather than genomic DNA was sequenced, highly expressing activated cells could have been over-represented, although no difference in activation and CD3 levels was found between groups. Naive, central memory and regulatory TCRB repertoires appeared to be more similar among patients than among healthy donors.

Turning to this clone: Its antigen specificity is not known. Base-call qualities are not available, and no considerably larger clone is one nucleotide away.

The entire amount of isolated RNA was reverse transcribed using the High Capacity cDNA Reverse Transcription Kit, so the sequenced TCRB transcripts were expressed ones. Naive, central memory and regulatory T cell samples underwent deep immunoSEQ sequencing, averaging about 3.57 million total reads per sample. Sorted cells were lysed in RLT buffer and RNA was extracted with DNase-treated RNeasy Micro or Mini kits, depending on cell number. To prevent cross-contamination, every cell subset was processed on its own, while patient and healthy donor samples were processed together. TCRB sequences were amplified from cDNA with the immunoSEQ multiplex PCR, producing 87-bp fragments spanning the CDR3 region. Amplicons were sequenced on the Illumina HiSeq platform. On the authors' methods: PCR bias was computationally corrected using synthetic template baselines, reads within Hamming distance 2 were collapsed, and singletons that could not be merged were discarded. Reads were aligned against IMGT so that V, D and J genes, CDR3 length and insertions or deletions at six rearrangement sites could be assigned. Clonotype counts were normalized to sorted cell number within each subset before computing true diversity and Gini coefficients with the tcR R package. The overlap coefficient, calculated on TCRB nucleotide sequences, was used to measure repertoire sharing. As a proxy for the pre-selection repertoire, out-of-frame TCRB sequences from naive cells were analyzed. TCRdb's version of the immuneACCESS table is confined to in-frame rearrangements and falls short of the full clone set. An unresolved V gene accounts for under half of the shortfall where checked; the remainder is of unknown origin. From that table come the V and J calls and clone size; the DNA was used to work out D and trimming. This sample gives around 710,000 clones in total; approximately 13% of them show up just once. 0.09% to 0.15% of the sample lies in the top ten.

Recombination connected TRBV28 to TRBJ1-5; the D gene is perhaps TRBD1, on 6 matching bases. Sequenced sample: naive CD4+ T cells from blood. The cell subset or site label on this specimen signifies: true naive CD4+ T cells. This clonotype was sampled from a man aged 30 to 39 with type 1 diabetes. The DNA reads TGTGCCAGCAGAGATGGGGGGGCGCAGAATCAGCCCCAGCATTTT. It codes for CASRDGGAQNQPQHF.